The clone carrying this T cell receptor beta chain was observed a handful of times. The antigen is not known. Relapse after autologous stem cell transplantation occurred in every patient, and brentuximab vedotin exposure varied. These data originate in a study of PD-1 blockade in classical Hodgkin lymphoma. Study information: The patients were dosed with nivolumab 3 mg/kg, infused intravenously every 2 weeks.

Study findings and constraints: Complete responders started with a diversity level that resembled newly diagnosed patients at baseline.

The protocol was immunoSEQ multiplex PCR, while the TCRdb copy is restricted to in-frame clones and leaves out a portion. The sample holds approximately 17,000 clones; 55% to 70% are singletons and the top ten take around 7.7%. Germline V CDR1 and CDR2: SEHNR, FQNEAQ (reference sequence). V shed 1 base and J shed 4 bases, with 10 bases lying between them. The CDR3 loop spans 14 amino acids. The sample in question was peripheral blood mononuclear cells (PBMCs), obtained before the second cycle of nivolumab. This receptor was identified in a human donor with classical Hodgkin lymphoma. The chain couples TRBV7-9 to TRBJ1-2; D is undetermined. CDR3 sequence: CASSLGSPGYGYTF. As DNA, the CDR3 is TGTGCCAGCAGCTTAGGGTCGCCAGGCTATGGCTACACCTTC.